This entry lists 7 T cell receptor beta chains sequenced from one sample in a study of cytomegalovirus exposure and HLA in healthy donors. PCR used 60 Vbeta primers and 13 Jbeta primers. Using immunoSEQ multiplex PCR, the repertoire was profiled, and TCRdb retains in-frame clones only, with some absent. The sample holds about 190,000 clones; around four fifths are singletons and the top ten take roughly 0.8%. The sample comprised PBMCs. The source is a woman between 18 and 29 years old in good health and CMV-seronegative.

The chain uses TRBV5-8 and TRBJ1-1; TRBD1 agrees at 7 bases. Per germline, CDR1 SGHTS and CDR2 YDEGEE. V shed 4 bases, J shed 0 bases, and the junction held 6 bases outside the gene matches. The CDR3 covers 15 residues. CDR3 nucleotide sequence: TGTGCCAGCAGCCCAGGGGGGACCATGAACACTGAAGCTTTCTTT. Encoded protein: CASSPGGTMNTEAFF.

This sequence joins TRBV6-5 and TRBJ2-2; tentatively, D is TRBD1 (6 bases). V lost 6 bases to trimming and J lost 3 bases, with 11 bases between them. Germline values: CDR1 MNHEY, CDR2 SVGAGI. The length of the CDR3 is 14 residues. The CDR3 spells CASRTGSDTGELFF. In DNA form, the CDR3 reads TGTGCCAGCAGAACAGGGAGCGACACCGGGGAGCTGTTTTTT.

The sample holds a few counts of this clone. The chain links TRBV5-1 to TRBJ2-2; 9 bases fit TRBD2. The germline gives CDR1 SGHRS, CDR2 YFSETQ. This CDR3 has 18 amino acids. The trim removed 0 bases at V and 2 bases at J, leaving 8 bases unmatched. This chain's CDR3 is CASSLVAGEGVNTGELFF. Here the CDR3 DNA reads TGCGCCAGCAGCTTGGTAGCGGGAGAAGGGGTTAACACCGGGGAGCTGTTTTTT. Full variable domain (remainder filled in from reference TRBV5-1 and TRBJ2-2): KAGVTQTPRYLIKTRGQQVTLSCSPISGHRSVSWYQQTPGQGLQFLFEYFSETQRNKGNFPGRFSGRQFSNSRSEMNVSTLELGDSALYLCASSLVAGEGVNTGELFFGEGSRLTVL.

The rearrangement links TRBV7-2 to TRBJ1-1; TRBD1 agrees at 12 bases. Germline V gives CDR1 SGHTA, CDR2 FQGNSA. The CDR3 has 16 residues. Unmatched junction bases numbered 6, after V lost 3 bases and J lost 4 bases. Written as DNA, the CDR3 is TGTGCCAGCAGCTTCGCCGGGACAGGGGGCGGCACTGAAGCTTTCTTT. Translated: CASSFAGTGGGTEAFF.

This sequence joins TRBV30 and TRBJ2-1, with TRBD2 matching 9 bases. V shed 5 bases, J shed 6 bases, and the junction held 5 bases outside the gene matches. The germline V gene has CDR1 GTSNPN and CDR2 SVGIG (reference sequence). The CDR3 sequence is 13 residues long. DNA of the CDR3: TGTGCCTGGGATTTTAGCGGGAGCAATGAGCAGTTCTTC. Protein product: CAWDFSGSNEQFF. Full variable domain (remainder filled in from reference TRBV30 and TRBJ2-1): SQTIHQWPATLVQPVGSPLSLECTVEGTSNPNLYWYRQAAGRGLQLLFYSVGIGQISSEVPQNLSASRPQDRQFILSSKKLLLSDSGFYLCAWDFSGSNEQFFGPGTRLTVL.

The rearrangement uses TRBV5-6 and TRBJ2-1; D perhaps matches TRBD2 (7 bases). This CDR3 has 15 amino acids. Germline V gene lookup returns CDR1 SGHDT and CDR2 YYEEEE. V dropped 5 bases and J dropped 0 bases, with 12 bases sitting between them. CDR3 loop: CASRVGGPSYNEQFF. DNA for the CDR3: TGTGCCAGCAGGGTCGGGGGGCCCTCCTACAATGAGCAGTTCTTC.

The CDR3 sequence is CASTRNRQGASENIQYF. The DNA of the CDR3 is TGTGCCAGCACCCGAAATCGACAGGGGGCCTCAGAAAACATTCAGTACTTC. This rearrangement joins TRBV27 to TRBJ2-4; 10 nucleotides line up with TRBD1. CDR1 and CDR2 from the germline V gene are MNHEY and SMNVEV (reference sequence). V shed 7 bases and J 5 bases; nucleotides not matched to a gene: 14. The CDR3 covers 17 residues.